This is a list of T cell receptor beta chains from one sample in a study of T cell repertoires in cytomegalovirus infection. One entry per CDR3 protein, called by TCRdb with MiXCR from the reads. Of around 440,000 distinct CDR3 sequences in the sample, approximately 10% were seen once. The sample taken for sequencing was PBMCs. Every receptor here comes from a human donor in good health (CMV status not recorded). Some clones in this sample may be carry-over from other donors' samples. The CDR3 runs from the conserved cysteine through the conserved F or W. D genes are given only for firm matches. Only some rows state a clone size, as once, few, many or a class for expanded clones.

clone size	CDR3 length	D gene	V gene	J gene	CDR3 protein	CDR3 DNA
.	14	.	TRBV20-1	TRBJ2-3	CSASDGLGGDTQYF	TGCAGTGCTAGCGACGGACTGGGGGGAGATACGCAGTATTTT
.	16	.	TRBV27	TRBJ1-5	CASSSWGGRGNQPQHF	TGTGCCAGCAGTTCCTGGGGGGGACGTGGCAATCAGCCCCAGCATTTT
few	14	TRBD1	TRBV20-1	TRBJ1-1	CSALRTGENTEAFF	TGCAGTGCGCTGCGGACAGGAGAGAACACTGAAGCTTTCTTT
.	16	TRBD1	TRBV5-4	TRBJ2-6	CASSSIGQEGANVLTF	TGTGCCAGCAGCTCGATTGGACAGGAGGGGGCCAACGTCCTGACTTTC
many	17	TRBD2	TRBV10-3	TRBJ2-3	CAISGQGLAESTDTQYF	TGTGCCATCAGTGGGCAGGGACTAGCGGAGAGCACAGATACGCAGTATTTT
many	15	TRBD2	TRBV7-2	TRBJ2-1	CASSLLLAAYNEQFF	TGTGCCAGCAGCTTATTACTAGCGGCGTACAATGAGCAGTTCTTC
many	12	TRBD1	TRBV12-3/TRBV12-4	TRBJ1-1	CASNTGGTEAFF	TGTGCCAGCAATACAGGGGGGACTGAAGCTTTCTTT
few	14	.	TRBV20-1	TRBJ2-1	CSAPGTESYNEQFF	TGCAGTGCTCCCGGGACGGAATCCTACAATGAGCAGTTCTTC
many	15	.	TRBV2	TRBJ2-4	CASVDLAETKNIQYF	TGTGCCAGCGTGGATTTAGCGGAGACCAAAAACATTCAGTACTTC
many	14	.	TRBV6-6	TRBJ1-2	CASSYSAGAYGYTF	TGTGCCAGCAGTTACTCGGCAGGGGCTTATGGCTACACCTTC
many	13	.	TRBV2	TRBJ2-5	CASDRGPQETQYF	TGTGCCTCCGACCGGGGGCCTCAAGAGACCCAGTACTTC
many	13	.	TRBV7-3	TRBJ2-2	CASSFTNTGELFF	TGTGCCAGCAGCTTCACTAACACCGGGGAGCTGTTTTTT
many	12	.	TRBV6-1	TRBJ2-7	CASGRGPYEQYF	TGTGCCAGCGGGCGGGGACCCTACGAGCAGTACTTC
many	14	TRBD1	TRBV6-1	TRBJ2-3	CASRDRGATDTQYF	TGTGCCAGCAGGGACAGGGGTGCGACAGATACGCAGTATTTT
many	15	.	TRBV10-3	TRBJ1-5	CAIRRGDDSNQPQHF	TGTGCCATCAGGCGAGGGGACGATAGCAATCAGCCCCAGCATTTT
.	16	TRBD2	TRBV6-6	TRBJ2-3	CASSSISGEDTDTQYF	TGTGCCAGCAGTTCCATTAGCGGGGAAGACACAGATACGCAGTATTTT
few	13	.	TRBV19	TRBJ1-2	CASSIDENYGYTF	TGTGCCAGTAGTATAGACGAAAACTATGGCTACACCTTC
.	14	TRBD2	TRBV7-3	TRBJ2-7	CASSLGSGDYEQYF	TGTGCCAGCAGCTTAGGTAGCGGGGACTACGAGCAGTACTTC
many	16	TRBD1	TRBV7-9	TRBJ2-1	CASSPPGQGPYNEQFF	TGTGCCAGCAGCCCACCCGGACAGGGGCCGTACAATGAGCAGTTCTTC
many	12	.	TRBV20-1	TRBJ1-2	CSAATGDYGYTF	TGCAGTGCTGCTACAGGTGACTATGGCTACACCTTC
few	13	.	TRBV5-1	TRBJ1-1	CASSRSVNTEAFF	TGCGCCAGCAGTCGTTCCGTGAACACTGAAGCTTTCTTT
.	14	TRBD1	TRBV20-1	TRBJ1-2	CSARATGTGYGYTF	TGCAGTGCTAGAGCTACCGGGACAGGGTATGGCTACACCTTC
.	15	.	TRBV12-3/TRBV12-4	TRBJ1-1	CASSRRGHAGTEAFF	TGTGCCAGCAGTAGACGGGGTCATGCGGGCACTGAAGCTTTCTTT
many	12	.	TRBV2	TRBJ2-5	CASNGQQETQYF	TGTGCCAGCAATGGGCAGCAAGAGACCCAGTACTTC
many	20	.	TRBV7-8	TRBJ2-7	CASSLELLTGGRRLSYEQYF	TGTGCCAGCAGCTTAGAACTCCTTACTGGGGGGAGGAGATTGTCCTACGAGCAGTACTTC
.	15	TRBD1	TRBV5-6	TRBJ1-1	CASSHRDRADTEAFF	TGTGCCAGCAGTCACCGGGACAGGGCCGACACTGAAGCTTTCTTT
many	14	.	TRBV5-4	TRBJ2-7	CASSFEQGSYEQYF	TGTGCCAGCAGCTTTGAACAGGGAAGCTACGAGCAGTACTTC
many	18	.	TRBV7-9	TRBJ1-4	CASSRTGGQYSTNEKLFF	TGTGCCAGCAGCCGAACCGGTGGGCAATATTCAACTAATGAAAAACTGTTTTTT
many	15	.	TRBV4-2	TRBJ1-5	CASSQDAGGNQPQHF	TGTGCCAGCAGCCAAGACGCGGGGGGCAATCAGCCCCAGCATTTT
few	15	.	TRBV20-1	TRBJ2-3	CSAPLAGGAQDTQYF	TGCAGTGCACCACTTGCAGGGGGGGCACAAGATACGCAGTATTTT
many	15	TRBD2	TRBV7-2	TRBJ2-3	CASSPDGGDTDTQYF	TGTGCCAGCAGCCCAGACGGGGGGGACACAGATACGCAGTATTTT
once	20	.	TRBV5-1	TRBJ2-2	CASSPRGLSGAFANTGELFF	TGCGCCAGCAGCCCGCGGGGACTTAGTGGTGCTTTCGCGAACACCGGGGAGCTGTTTTTT